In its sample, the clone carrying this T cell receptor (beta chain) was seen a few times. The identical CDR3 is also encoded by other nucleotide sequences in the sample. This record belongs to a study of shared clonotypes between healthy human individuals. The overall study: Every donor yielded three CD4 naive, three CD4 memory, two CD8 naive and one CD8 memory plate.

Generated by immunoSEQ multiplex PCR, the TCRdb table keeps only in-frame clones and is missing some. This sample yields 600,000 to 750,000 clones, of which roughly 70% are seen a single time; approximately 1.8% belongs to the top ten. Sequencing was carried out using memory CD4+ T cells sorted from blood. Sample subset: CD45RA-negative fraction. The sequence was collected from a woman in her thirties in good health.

This CDR3 reads CASSLAQGPSTDTQYF. The CDR3 DNA reads as TGCGCCAGCAGCTTGGCACAGGGGCCCTCCACAGATACGCAGTATTTT. The chain is built from TRBV5-1 and TRBJ2-3; TRBD1 agrees at 7 bases. Germline values: CDR1 SGHRS, CDR2 YFSETQ. This CDR3 has 16 amino acids. The ends lost 0 bases at V and 2 bases at J; junction bases unmatched: 6.